A selection of T cell receptor beta chains follows, all from one sample in a study of vaccination and CD4 T cells after COVID-19. These receptors' targets are unknown. TCRdb itself ran the PCR reads through MiXCR, one entry per CDR3 protein. The data show approximately 18,000 distinct CDR3 sequences, with about 56% seen just once and around 7.3% held by the top ten. The sample was CD4+ T cells from blood, cultured in vitro, taken before SARS-CoV-2 vaccination. Source of these receptors: a human donor who had recovered from COVID-19. Each CDR3 is given with its conserved first and last residue. A D gene is named only where the DNA matches it firmly. Clone size is given for some rows only: seen once, a few or many times, or a class if the clone is expanded.

TGTGCCAGCAGCCCCTGGGCCCACACAGATACGCAGTATTTT,CASSPWAHTDTQYF,NA,TRBJ2-3,TRBV7-2,NA
TGTGCCACCAGCGCGCTTCCAGAAAAACTGTTTTTT,CATSALPEKLFF,NA,TRBJ1-4,TRBV15,NA
TGCAGTGCTAGAGAGCGGGAGTTCGGCACCGGGGAGCTGTTTTTT,CSAREREFGTGELFF,TRBD2,TRBJ2-2,TRBV20-1,NA
TGTGCCATCAGTACAGACAGAGACAATCAGCCCCAGCATTTT,CAISTDRDNQPQHF,NA,TRBJ1-5,TRBV10-3,few
TGTGCCAGCTCCCGAGGGGTTACACGGGACACTGAAGCTTTCTTT,CASSRGVTRDTEAFF,NA,TRBJ1-1,TRBV18,NA
TGTGCCAGCAGCCCTTTAGCTAACTATGGCTACACCTTC,CASSPLANYGYTF,NA,TRBJ1-2,TRBV5-5,NA
TGTGCCAGCAGCTCCCCCCAGCGGGACAACAATGAGCAGTTCTTC,CASSSPQRDNNEQFF,NA,TRBJ2-1,TRBV7-6,NA
TGTGCCAGCAGCTTTGTGGGACAGGGGGTCGCTCATCAGCCCCAGCATTTT,CASSFVGQGVAHQPQHF,TRBD1,TRBJ1-5,TRBV7-3,few
TGTGCCAGCAGTTTATTTAGGGGGAGCTCCTACGAGCAGTACTTC,CASSLFRGSSYEQYF,NA,TRBJ2-7,TRBV27,few
TGTGCCAGCAGTTACGACAGGCGCATTGGAGATACGCAGTATTTT,CASSYDRRIGDTQYF,NA,TRBJ2-3,TRBV6-5,NA
TGTGCCAGCAGCGGACTAGCGGGAGGGCCTAACGAGCAGTACTTC,CASSGLAGGPNEQYF,TRBD2,TRBJ2-7,TRBV7-9,few
TGTGCCAGCGGACAGTCAATCGCGGGGCCCCTCCACTTT,CASGQSIAGPLHF,NA,TRBJ1-6,TRBV25-1,NA
TGTGCCAGCAGCTTCACATTGGGGGGCGGGATAGATACGCAGTATTTT,CASSFTLGGGIDTQYF,NA,TRBJ2-3,TRBV11-2,NA
TGTGCCACCAGTGATTACAGGGACACCGGGGAGCTGTTTTTT,CATSDYRDTGELFF,NA,TRBJ2-2,TRBV24-1,few
TGTGCCAGCAGCACGACTAGCGGAACACAAGAGACCCAGTACTTC,CASSTTSGTQETQYF,TRBD2,TRBJ2-5,TRBV7-9,once
TGTGCCAGCAGCTTAGCTCCGACCACAGATACGCAGTATTTT,CASSLAPTTDTQYF,NA,TRBJ2-3,TRBV11-2,NA
TGTGCCAGCAGCTCAGGGGGGGCGAGGGCCAACGTCCTGACTTTC,CASSSGGARANVLTF,NA,TRBJ2-6,TRBV7-9,NA
TGTGCCAGCAGCCCTGATATGGGACAGGGGTACGAGCAGTACTTC,CASSPDMGQGYEQYF,TRBD1,TRBJ2-7,TRBV5-6,NA
TGTGCCAGCAGCGGGAACGAGCAGTACTTC,CASSGNEQYF,NA,TRBJ2-7,TRBV7-9,NA
TGTGCCAGCAGCCTACAGGGGGCGCGGCCCGGGGAGCTGTTTTTT,CASSLQGARPGELFF,TRBD1,TRBJ2-2,TRBV27,NA
TGTGCCAGCAGTACCGACAGGGTCAATCAGCCCCAGCATTTT,CASSTDRVNQPQHF,TRBD1,TRBJ1-5,TRBV6-1,NA
TGCAGTGCTAGAGACTCCGGGACAGGGTATCAGCCCCAGCATTTT,CSARDSGTGYQPQHF,TRBD1,TRBJ1-5,TRBV20-1,few
TGTGCGACAGGCGCGGGGAGGGTGAACACCGGGGAGCTGTTTTTT,CATGAGRVNTGELFF,NA,TRBJ2-2,TRBV12-3/TRBV12-4,NA
TGCGCCAGCAGCCAAGTTGGAGGGGGCAATCAGCCCCAGCATTTT,CASSQVGGGNQPQHF,NA,TRBJ1-5,TRBV4-1,NA
TGTGCCAGCAGCCTTAGAACCGGGACTAGCAACCACAATGAGCAGTTCTTC,CASSLRTGTSNHNEQFF,TRBD2,TRBJ2-1,TRBV7-9,NA
TGTGCCAGCAGTTTACGCGGGAGCGAGACCTACGAGCAGTACTTC,CASSLRGSETYEQYF,TRBD2,TRBJ2-7,TRBV12-3/TRBV12-4,NA
TGTGCCAGCAGATCGGGGGGGACAGATACGCAGTATTTT,CASRSGGTDTQYF,TRBD2,TRBJ2-3,TRBV6-1,NA
TGTGCCAGCAGTCCCACGTATATCGCAGATACGCAGTATTTT,CASSPTYIADTQYF,NA,TRBJ2-3,TRBV28,NA
TGTGCCAGCAGCTACCAGGACAGGGGGTTTGAAGCTTTCTTT,CASSYQDRGFEAFF,TRBD1,TRBJ1-1,TRBV9,NA
TGTGCCAGCCATGCTAGAAGCAACCGGGACAGGGGGTTCGAGCAGTACTTC,CASHARSNRDRGFEQYF,TRBD1,TRBJ2-7,TRBV27,few
TGCAGTGCGCCCACAGGGGGCAACAATCAGCCCCAGCATTTT,CSAPTGGNNQPQHF,TRBD1,TRBJ1-5,TRBV20-1,few
TGTGCCAGCGGAAATACGGGAAGCACAGATACGCAGTATTTT,CASGNTGSTDTQYF,NA,TRBJ2-3,TRBV10-3,NA
TGCAGTGCTAGGACTCAGGGGAGGGACTATGGCTACACCTTC,CSARTQGRDYGYTF,NA,TRBJ1-2,TRBV20-1,few
TGTGCCAGCAGTCAAGGTCTCTTATTCTTC,CASSQGLLFF,NA,TRBJ2-1,TRBV6-1,NA
TGTGCCAGCAGCATGGACAGGGCCAAAAACACTGAAGCTTTCTTT,CASSMDRAKNTEAFF,TRBD1,TRBJ1-1,TRBV6-1,NA
TGTGCCAGTAAGGGAGGACCCTCCTACAATGAGCAGTTCTTC,CASKGGPSYNEQFF,NA,TRBJ2-1,TRBV19,NA
TGTGCCAGCAGTTGGACCGGGACTCCTCACAATGAGCAGTTCTTC,CASSWTGTPHNEQFF,NA,TRBJ2-1,TRBV6-2/TRBV6-3,few
TGTGCCTGGAGTAGACAGTACACCGGGGAGCTGTTTTTT,CAWSRQYTGELFF,NA,TRBJ2-2,TRBV30,NA
TGTGCCAGCAGAGTGGCGGGAGTTGACGAGACCCAGTACTTC,CASRVAGVDETQYF,TRBD2,TRBJ2-5,TRBV7-9,few
TGCAGTGCTAGAGAAGCAGCGGGAGGCCAAGATACGCAGTATTTT,CSAREAAGGQDTQYF,TRBD2,TRBJ2-3,TRBV20-1,few
TGCAGTGCCCACAAGAAGGGTGTGAGCAATCAGCCCCAGCATTTT,CSAHKKGVSNQPQHF,NA,TRBJ1-5,TRBV20-1,NA
TGCGCCAGCAGTCTCCCAGTCCGGGACAGGGCCTCTTCACTAGATTCACCCCTCCACTTT,CASSLPVRDRASSLDSPLHF,TRBD1,TRBJ1-6,TRBV23-1,NA
TGTGCCACCCGAGGTGGGACAGGCTCCTACAATGAGCAGTTCTTC,CATRGGTGSYNEQFF,TRBD1,TRBJ2-1,TRBV24-1,NA
TGCGCCAGTCTCCGGGACGGAGACACCGGGGAGCTGTTTTTT,CASLRDGDTGELFF,NA,TRBJ2-2,TRBV5-1,few
TGTGCCAGCTCCCCCCTAGCGGGAGTCAGAGATACGCAGTATTTT,CASSPLAGVRDTQYF,TRBD2,TRBJ2-3,TRBV27,NA
TGTGCCAGCAGTTTTGGACAGGACAATCAGCCCCAGCATTTT,CASSFGQDNQPQHF,TRBD1,TRBJ1-5,TRBV6-5,few
TGTGCCAGCAGCACAAGAGGGCTAGCGGGAGGAGGGGGGGAGACCCAGTACTTC,CASSTRGLAGGGGETQYF,TRBD2,TRBJ2-5,TRBV7-2,NA
TGTGCCAGCAGCCAAGGCTCGGGACAGCAAGAGACCCAGTACTTC,CASSQGSGQQETQYF,TRBD1,TRBJ2-5,TRBV4-2,NA
TGCAGTGCTATCTCGCGGGATATCAGGACAGCCCATGAGACCCAGTACTTC,CSAISRDIRTAHETQYF,NA,TRBJ2-5,TRBV20-1,once
TGTGCCAGCAGCCTCGGGACCGACGATTCACCCCTCCACTTT,CASSLGTDDSPLHF,NA,TRBJ1-6,TRBV7-6,NA
TGTGCCACCTCAAGGCTTTCCCTCCAGGGGAGCATGAACACTGAAGCTTTCTTT,CATSRLSLQGSMNTEAFF,NA,TRBJ1-1,TRBV28,few
TGTGCCAGCAGCTCACAGGGGGCGGTAAATTCACCCCTCCACTTT,CASSSQGAVNSPLHF,TRBD1,TRBJ1-6,TRBV7-2,NA
TGTGCCACCAGAGAGTTGGGGAGCACAGATACGCAGTATTTT,CATRELGSTDTQYF,NA,TRBJ2-3,TRBV12-3/TRBV12-4,NA
TGTGCCAGCAGCCTGGAGAGGGGCCGGCCCCAGCATTTT,CASSLERGRPQHF,NA,TRBJ1-5,TRBV7-2,few
TGTGCCAGCAGTTTACGCCAAGAGACCCAGTACTTC,CASSLRQETQYF,NA,TRBJ2-5,TRBV12-3/TRBV12-4,few
TGCAGTGCTAAGACAGGGTTGGAGACCCAGTACTTC,CSAKTGLETQYF,TRBD1,TRBJ2-5,TRBV20-1,NA
TGTGCCAGCAGCTTAGGAGCGGGAGAAGCTTTCTTT,CASSLGAGEAFF,NA,TRBJ1-1,TRBV11-3,NA
TGCAGTGCTAGAGAAGGGACAGTCGAGTACACTGAAGCTTTCTTT,CSAREGTVEYTEAFF,TRBD1,TRBJ1-1,TRBV20-1,few